A single T cell receptor (beta chain) is shown here with its context. Only in-frame clones appear in the TCRdb table, and some are missing; sequencing was by immunoSEQ multiplex PCR. This sample has approximately 150,000 clones, with about 93% found just once. This sample stems from a study of control samples from healthy donors and cancer patients. Trimming shortened V by 2 bases and J by 0 bases, and 11 bases separated the two germline ends. From germline, CDR1 is LGHDT and CDR2 YNNKEL (reference sequence). The CDR3 has 17 amino acids. J is TRBJ1-6 and V is TRBV3-1 (or the pseudogene TRBV3-2); D not certain. The sequence was collected from a woman aged 25 to 39 in good health. Sample: blood. The CDR3 is CASSQTGGSSYNSPLHF. CDR3 in DNA: TGTGCCAGCAGCCAAACGGGCGGAAGCTCCTATAATTCACCCCTCCACTTT.